The 30 T cell receptor beta chains below all came from one sample that was sequenced in a study of T cell repertoires in cytomegalovirus infection. TCRdb reanalysed the reads using MiXCR and keeps one entry per CDR3 protein. The sample holds some 250,000 distinct CDR3 sequences, roughly 10% seen once. The specimen sequenced was PBMCs. These receptors all stem from a human donor in good health (CMV status not recorded). Some clones in this sample may be carry-over from other donors' samples.

This clonotype was seen a handful of times. V gene TRBV6-4 combines with J gene TRBJ2-3; the match to TRBD2 covers 9 bases. With V trimmed by 3 bases and J by 3 bases, 4 bases remained unmatched. Germline CDR1 MRHNA, CDR2 SNTAGT. This CDR3 comprises 15 residues. The CDR3 coding sequence is TGTGCCAGCAGTGAGGCGGGAGGGAGGACAGATACGCAGTATTTT. It yields the protein CASSEAGGRTDTQYF.

This clonotype was seen more than once but under ten times. The CDR3: CASKFATSYNEQFF. The CDR3 region has the DNA TGTGCCAGCAAGTTCGCGACGTCTTACAATGAGCAGTTCTTC. This chain links TRBV6-2 or TRBV6-3 with TRBJ2-1; no firm D call. Germline V gene data show CDR1 as MNHEY and CDR2 as SVGEGT. The CDR3 covers 14 residues. V lost 7 bases to trimming and J lost 4 bases, with 14 bases between them.

There are many counts of this clonotype. The chain joins TRBV7-8 to TRBJ1-1; D is undetermined. The CDR3 has 14 residues. Germline V gene data show CDR1 as SGHVS and CDR2 as FQNEAQ. The ends were cut back, 2 bases at V and 0 bases at J, with 7 bases in the middle. The CDR3 spells CASSLTRMNTEAFF. CDR3 in DNA: TGTGCCAGCAGCTTAACCCGAATGAACACTGAAGCTTTCTTT.

This clonotype was observed a few times. This chain connects TRBV6-1 to TRBJ2-7; D not resolved. The CDR3 extends over 12 amino acids. Germline V lookup: CDR1 MNHNS, CDR2 SASEGT. Trimming removed 2 bases from V and 4 bases from J, with 6 bases in between. The CDR3 loop reads CASSEIPYEQYF. The CDR3 coding sequence is TGTGCCAGCAGTGAAATCCCTTACGAGCAGTACTTC.

This clonotype has more than one count but fewer than ten. This chain links TRBV20-1 with TRBJ2-7; no definite D call. Germline CDR1 is DFQATT and CDR2 is SNEGSKA (reference sequence). The CDR3 has 13 amino acids. The V end lost 0 bases, the J end lost 6 bases, and 12 bases lay between the germline ends. The CDR3 region is CSARDGVKSEQYF. The CDR3 DNA reads TGCAGTGCTAGAGATGGGGTCAAGAGCGAGCAGTACTTC.

CDR3 sequence: CASSLPSGLSPLHF. The CDR3 nucleotides read TGTGCCAGCAGCTTACCCTCCGGGCTCTCACCCCTCCACTTT. The chain recombines TRBV7-9 with TRBJ1-6; no clear D gene. The germline V gene encodes CDR1 SEHNR and CDR2 FQNEAQ (reference sequence). Trimming cost V 2 bases and J 10 bases, with 12 bases left between them. The CDR3 totals 14 residues. The variable domain in full, with the rest retrieved from reference TRBV7-9 and TRBJ1-6, is DTGVSQNPRHKITKRGQNVTFRCDPISEHNRLYWYRQTLGQGPEFLTYFQNEAQLEKSRLLSDRFSAERPKGSFSTLEIQRTEQGDSAMYLCASSLPSGLSPLHFGNGTRLTVT.

This clonotype has a count of ten or more. The V gene is TRBV7-2, the J gene TRBJ2-5, with TRBD2 as a possible D gene (5 bases). In germline, CDR1 is SGHTA, CDR2 FQGNSA. CDR3 length equals 15 residues. The ends were cut back, 3 bases at V and 5 bases at J, with 16 bases in the middle. CDR3 nucleotides: TGTGCCAGCAGCTTTGGAACTAGGCCTGAGGAGACCCAGTACTTC. This translates into CASSFGTRPEETQYF.

A remark on this clonotype: A much more abundant neighbour one base away suggests this may be a read error. The CDR3 carries no conserved terminal phenylalanine or tryptophan, so it likely arises from a read error. The CDR3 DNA sequence: TGTGCCAGCAGCTTAGGTTTAGTCACTGAAGCTTTCTCT. The encoded protein is CASSLGLVTEAFS. This chain links TRBV7-9 with TRBJ1-1, with D uncertain. Trimming took 1 base from V and 4 from J, leaving 7 bases between them. The CDR3 loop spans 13 amino acids. Germline CDR1 and CDR2: SEHNR and FQNEAQ (reference sequence).

The rearrangement joins TRBV12-3 or TRBV12-4 to TRBJ1-1, with no clear D. The CDR3 length is 14 residues. Trimming took off 7 bases at V and 10 bases at J, with 22 bases between the two ends. The CDR3 here is CASTIRPPGRGAFF. The DNA for the CDR3 is TGTGCCAGCACCATAAGACCCCCCGGGCGCGGAGCTTTCTTT.

The sample holds many counts of this clonotype. V is TRBV11-2 and J is TRBJ2-3; D is perhaps TRBD1 (6 bases). Germline V CDR1 and CDR2: SGHAT, FQNNGV. V was trimmed by 3 bases and J by 6 bases, leaving 13 bases between them. This CDR3 contains 14 residues. The CDR3 sequence is CASSFEDSLDTQYF. CDR3 nucleotide sequence: TGTGCCAGCAGCTTCGAGGACAGTTTGGATACGCAGTATTTT.

This clonotype was detected many times. The chain is built from TRBV5-1 and TRBJ1-1; tentatively, D is TRBD1 (6 bases). Trimming shortened V by 4 bases and J by 4 bases, and 17 bases separated the two germline ends. The CDR3 has 15 residues. The germline V gene encodes CDR1 SGHRS and CDR2 YFSETQ. CDR3 DNA sequence: TGCGCCAGCAGCATCCAGGGGAGTGGGAGCACTGAAGCTTTCTTT. Amino acids: CASSIQGSGSTEAFF.

Details on this clonotype: Just one base apart from a much larger clone, this may be a read error. The rearrangement links TRBV11-2 to TRBJ1-1; TRBD1 might be the D (6 bases). The CDR3 loop spans 16 amino acids. CDR1 SGHAT and CDR2 FQNNGV come from the germline V gene. CDR3 sequence: CASSSLQGPMNTKAFF. DNA for the CDR3: TGTGCCAGCAGCTCCCTCCAGGGGCCCATGAACACTAAAGCTTTCTTT.

As for this clonotype: A much larger clone lies one base from this, so it may be a read error. Lacking the conserved final phenylalanine or tryptophan, this CDR3 likely reflects a read error. The rearrangement uses TRBV7-6 and TRBJ1-1; perhaps TRBD1 as D (6 bases). Germline loops: CDR1 SGHVS, CDR2 FNYEAQ. V lost 5 bases, J lost 5 bases, and 15 bases lay in between. This CDR3 has 14 amino acids. For the CDR3, the DNA is TGTGCCAGCAGCAGAATTCAAGGGGGAACTGAAGCTTTCTCT. It codes for CASSRIQGGTEAFS.

There are many counts of this clonotype. V is TRBV28 and J is TRBJ1-5; tentatively, D is TRBD1 (5 bases). CDR3 length equals 14 residues. Germline V gene data show CDR1 as MDHEN and CDR2 as SYDVKM. V was clipped by 8 bases and J by 2 bases, with 13 bases between them. The CDR3 coding sequence is TGTGCCAGCTGGGGGGGTACTCGCAATCAGCCCCAGCATTTT. This codes for CASWGGTRNQPQHF.

In its sample, this clonotype was seen many times. The chain has TRBV7-2 and TRBJ2-5; 8 bases are shared with TRBD1. This CDR3 has 14 amino acids. The junction had 7 bases not matched to a gene; V was cut back by 6 bases and J by 4 bases. Germline V gene lookup returns CDR1 SGHTA and CDR2 FQGNSA. CDR3 in amino acids: CASSGQGAAETQYF. Written as DNA, the CDR3 is TGTGCCAGCAGTGGGCAGGGGGCTGCAGAGACCCAGTACTTC.

This clonotype was counted ten times or more. CDR3 loop: CASSFTDRGEKLFF. The CDR3 nucleotides are TGTGCCAGCAGCTTTACCGACAGGGGGGAAAAACTGTTTTTT. V and J are TRBV7-6 and TRBJ1-4; 9 nucleotides agree with TRBD1. Germline loops: CDR1 SGHVS, CDR2 FNYEAQ. After removal of 3 bases from V and 8 bases from J, the junction contained 4 bases not matched to a gene. The CDR3 loop spans 14 amino acids. The variable domain in full, completed from reference TRBV7-6 and TRBJ1-4, reads GAGVSQSPRYKVTKRGQDVALRCDPISGHVSLYWYRQALGQGPEFLTYFNYEAQQDKSGLPNDRFSAERPEGSISTLTIQRTEQRDSAMYRCASSFTDRGEKLFFGSGTQLSVL.

In its sample, this clonotype was seen many times. This chain links TRBV7-2 with TRBJ2-2, with 8 positions matching TRBD1. The CDR3 is 16 amino acids. The V gene's germline CDR1 is SGHTA and CDR2 FQGNSA. V lost 1 base to trimming and J lost 4 bases; unmatched junction nucleotides: 5. In nucleotides, the CDR3 is TGTGCCAGCAGCTTAGTCCGCGACAGGGGCACCGGGGAGCTGTTTTTT. Translating gives CASSLVRDRGTGELFF.

The table lists this clonotype with many counts. CDR3 DNA sequence: TGTGCCAGCAGTTTACAACAGACAGGGGGGAATTCACCCCTCCACTTT. Amino acid sequence: CASSLQQTGGNSPLHF. V and J are TRBV28 and TRBJ1-6, with 9 nucleotides matching TRBD1. The CDR3 runs to 16 residues. Trimming cost V 2 bases and J 7 bases; bases outside gene matches: 6. The germline V gene encodes CDR1 MDHEN and CDR2 SYDVKM.

This clonotype was seen at least ten times. V and J are TRBV6-1 and TRBJ1-2; a possible D gene is TRBD1 (5 bases). The CDR3 is 14 amino acids. Per the germline V gene, CDR1 is MNHNS and CDR2 is SASEGT. V lost 2 bases, J lost 4 bases, and 11 bases lay in between. The CDR3 nucleotides read TGTGCCAGCAGTGAACAGGGAGAGGGCTATGGCTACACCTTC. It codes for CASSEQGEGYGYTF.

This clonotype came up many times. The chain combines TRBV7-2 with TRBJ2-3; D is undetermined. This CDR3 has 13 residues. Deletions cut 11 bases from V and 1 base from J, with 13 bases between. In germline, CDR1 is SGHTA, CDR2 FQGNSA. CDR3 in amino acids: CAGRAPGTDTQYF. CDR3 DNA sequence: TGTGCCGGCCGAGCCCCCGGCACAGATACGCAGTATTTT.

The V and J genes are TRBV29-1 and TRBJ2-5; 10 bases fit TRBD1. After removal of 6 bases from V and 4 bases from J, the junction contained 11 bases not matched to a gene. The germline CDR1 and CDR2 sequences are SQVTM and ANQGSEA. The CDR3 is 15 residues long. The CDR3 DNA is TGCAGCGTGAAAGCCGGGACAGGGGCAGGAGAGACCCAGTACTTC. The encoded protein is CSVKAGTGAGETQYF.

This clonotype was recorded many times. V is TRBV7-2 and J is TRBJ1-2, with D perhaps matching TRBD1 (5 bases). CDR1 and CDR2 from the germline V gene are SGHTA and FQGNSA. The germline V and J ends were trimmed by 5 bases and 9 bases, with 22 bases remaining between them. The CDR3 is made up of 15 amino acids. CDR3 nucleotides: TGTGCCAGCAGCGCAGTTTCAGGGAACCAGTTCAGCTACACCTTC. Amino acids: CASSAVSGNQFSYTF.

This clonotype has a count of ten or more. The chain has TRBV20-1 and TRBJ1-1; D is ambiguous. V lost 3 bases and J 4 bases, leaving 18 bases between the germline ends. Germline assignment: CDR1 DFQATT and CDR2 SNEGSKA (reference sequence). CDR3 length equals 15 residues. The CDR3 loop is CSASGSTGDGTEAFF. CDR3 sequence (DNA): TGCAGTGCTAGCGGGTCAACCGGGGATGGCACTGAAGCTTTCTTT.

The J gene is TRBJ1-3, the V gene TRBV30; D remains ambiguous. The CDR3 is 12 residues long. The V gene's germline CDR1 is GTSNPN and CDR2 SVGIG (reference sequence). The V end lost 1 base, the J end lost 3 bases, and 4 bases lay between the germline ends. The CDR3 DNA reads TGTGCCTGGAGTGGAGTTGGAAACACCATATATTTT. Translation: CAWSGVGNTIYF.

This clonotype was observed many times. V usage is TRBV19 and J usage is TRBJ1-5, with 8 positions matching TRBD1. The CDR3 is 14 residues long. The V gene end was trimmed by 9 bases and the J gene end by 0 bases; junction bases not matched to a gene: 4. Germline V CDR1 and CDR2: LNHDA, SQIVND (reference sequence). CDR3 sequence (DNA): TGTGCCAGCCGGGACAGGCATAGCAATCAGCCCCAGCATTTT. Amino acids: CASRDRHSNQPQHF.

Only a few counts were recorded for this clonotype. The chain employs TRBV5-6 and TRBJ1-1, with D possibly being TRBD1 (6 bases). Germline CDR1 and CDR2: SGHDT and YYEEEE. This CDR3 is 15 amino acids long. Trimming took 2 bases from V and 1 from J, leaving 12 bases between them. The CDR3 region has the DNA TGTGCCAGCAGCTTCCCCCGGGGGGCGAACACTGAAGCTTTCTTT. Amino acids: CASSFPRGANTEAFF.

In its sample, this clonotype was seen many times. This chain's CDR3 is CASQVNQFNQPQHF. DNA for the CDR3: TGTGCCAGCCAAGTAAACCAGTTCAATCAGCCCCAGCATTTT. The V gene is TRBV6-6, the J gene TRBJ1-5; D not resolved. The germline V gene encodes CDR1 MNHNY and CDR2 SVGAGI (reference sequence). The CDR3 runs to 14 residues. Trimming left V 8 bases short and J 3 bases short, with 14 bases between.

This clonotype was observed at least ten times. The V call is TRBV12-3 or TRBV12-4, the J call TRBJ1-1; D perhaps matches TRBD1 (5 bases). The CDR3 sequence is 14 residues long. V was trimmed by 6 bases and J by 4 bases, leaving 15 bases between them. CDR3 DNA sequence: TGTGCCAGCAGCCCAGGCCGGGGGACCACTGAAGCTTTCTTT. This encodes CASSPGRGTTEAFF.

This clonotype was seen ten or more times. CDR3 nucleotide sequence: TGTGCCAGCAGCAACCCTCTAAGAGGGGGCCGACATCCAGTGGGGCAGTACTTC. Translating gives CASSNPLRGGRHPVGQYF. The chain uses TRBV11-2 and TRBJ2-7; 7 bases line up with TRBD1. Looked up from germline, CDR1 is SGHAT and CDR2 is FQNNGV. The CDR3 totals 18 residues. Trimming took 5 bases from V and 9 from J; bases not matched to a gene: 25.

The table lists this clonotype with a few counts. The rearrangement joins TRBV7-9 to TRBJ2-5, with TRBD1 as a possible D gene (6 bases). The CDR3 is made up of 14 amino acids. The germline gives CDR1 SEHNR, CDR2 FQNEAQ (reference sequence). V lost 3 bases, J lost 2 bases, and 10 bases lay in between. DNA for the CDR3: TGTGCCAGCAGCTTCACGACAGGACAAGAGACCCAGTACTTC. Its translation: CASSFTTGQETQYF.